One and the same sample provided the 18 T cell receptor beta chains below, sequenced in a study of shared clonotypes between healthy human individuals. Here immunoSEQ multiplex PCR was the method, and the copy in TCRdb shows in-frame clones only, minus some. The sample lists roughly 2,300,000 clones; roughly 90% were seen once. Source material: naive CD4+ T cells from PBMCs. The subset is: CD45RA+ positively selected. The receptors shown here come from a man aged 18-30 years in good health. Some clones in this sample may be carry-over from other donors' samples.

The chain uses TRBV6-1 and TRBJ1-2; 7 bases map to TRBD1. In germline, CDR1 is MNHNS, CDR2 SASEGT. There are 13 residues in the CDR3. V lost 2 bases and J lost 6; bases outside the gene matches: 3. For the CDR3, the DNA is TGTGCCAGCAGTGAAACAGGGGAGGATGGCTACACCTTC. Encoded protein: CASSETGEDGYTF.

V is TRBV11-1 and J is TRBJ2-1, with D tentatively TRBD1 (5 bases). The CDR3 covers 15 residues. The germline V gene encodes CDR1 SGHAT and CDR2 FQDESV (reference sequence). The V end lost 3 bases, the J end lost 4 bases, and 13 bases lay between the germline ends. The CDR3 DNA reads as TGTGCCAGCAGCTTGGGGCAGGGTAATTACAATGAGCAGTTCTTC. This translates into CASSLGQGNYNEQFF.

The chain is built from TRBV5-1 and TRBJ2-7; 7 nucleotides agree with TRBD2. The V and J ends lost 5 bases and 3 bases, in that order; junction bases with no gene match: 8. This CDR3 region has 14 residues. Germline lookup yields CDR1 SGHRS and CDR2 YFSETQ. Here the CDR3 reads CASRPSSGNYEQYF. The CDR3 DNA reads as TGCGCCAGCAGACCCTCTAGCGGAAACTACGAGCAGTACTTC.

This rearrangement joins TRBV7-8 to TRBJ2-3; D unresolved. Deletions cut 5 bases from V and 2 bases from J, with 14 bases between. The V gene's germline CDR1 is SGHVS and CDR2 FQNEAQ. CDR3 length: 15 residues. The CDR3 sequence is CASSLNFQPTDTQYF. In nucleotides, the CDR3 is TGTGCCAGCAGCCTAAACTTCCAACCCACAGATACGCAGTATTTT.

For this clone: A much larger clone differs by one base, so this may be a read error. Other nucleotide sequences in the sample specify the same CDR3. This chain uses TRBV9 with TRBJ2-5; 9 bases align to TRBD1. The CDR3 is 14 residues long. The germline CDR1 and CDR2 sequences are SGDLS and YYNGEE. V shed 2 bases, J shed 1 base, and the junction held 0 bases outside the gene matches. CDR3 sequence (DNA): TGTGCCAGCAGCGTGGGACAGGGCCAAGAGACCCAGTACTTC. Its translation is CASSVGQGQETQYF.

The chain employs TRBV7-6 and TRBJ2-2; 7 positions agree with TRBD2. The J segment lost 6 bases and the V segment lost 5 bases, leaving 6 bases of the junction unmatched. The CDR3 has 14 residues. Germline lookup yields CDR1 SGHVS and CDR2 FNYEAQ. The CDR3 DNA is TGTGCCAGCAGCCCCAATCGGGGGGCCGGGGAGCTGTTTTTT. This sequence encodes CASSPNRGAGELFF.

This clone was observed once. This chain uses TRBV18 with TRBJ1-1, with D possibly TRBD1 on 6 matching bases. Between the trimmed V and J ends, which lost 1 base and 2 bases, there was a span of 14 bases. The CDR3 sequence is 16 residues long. In germline, CDR1 is KGHSH, CDR2 LQKENI. The CDR3 loop is CASSPQAGASNTEAFF. CDR3 DNA sequence: TGTGCCAGCTCACCACAAGCGGGGGCGAGTAACACTGAAGCTTTCTTT.

This chain joins TRBV19 and TRBJ2-1; 9 bases fit TRBD2. The germline gives CDR1 LNHDA, CDR2 SQIVND (reference sequence). Trimming at V came to 4 bases and at J to 3 bases, leaving 10 bases not matched to a gene. There are 17 residues in the CDR3. The DNA for the CDR3 is TGTGCCAGTAGTACTGGACTAGCGCCATTACTCTACAATGAGCAGTTCTTC. Its protein is CASSTGLAPLLYNEQFF.

The J gene is TRBJ1-1, the V gene TRBV6-1, with D perhaps matching TRBD1 (5 bases). Trimming cost V 1 base and J 0 bases, with 12 bases left between them. The CDR3 contains 16 residues. CDR1 MNHNS and CDR2 SASEGT come from the germline V gene. The CDR3: CASSEGGSSVNTEAFF. The CDR3 nucleotides are TGTGCCAGCAGTGAAGGGGGGAGCTCTGTGAACACTGAAGCTTTCTTT.

The rearrangement uses TRBV5-1 and TRBJ1-3; D is perhaps TRBD1 (5 bases). V was shortened by 3 bases and J by 0 bases, with 7 bases between the two germline ends. From germline, CDR1 is SGHRS and CDR2 YFSETQ. The CDR3 is 14 residues long. The CDR3 sequence: CASSWDFSGNTIYF. CDR3 DNA: TGCGCCAGCAGCTGGGACTTCTCTGGAAACACCATATATTTT.

V and J are TRBV6-1 and TRBJ2-7; 8 positions agree with TRBD1. The CDR3 extends over 13 amino acids. V was clipped by 7 bases and J by 6 bases; unmatched bases: 8. Germline loops: CDR1 MNHNS, CDR2 SASEGT. The CDR3 sequence: CASTGQVAREQYF. The CDR3 DNA is TGTGCCAGCACGGGACAGGTTGCTCGCGAGCAGTACTTC.

This chain links TRBV5-1 with TRBJ2-5; D unclear. This CDR3 contains 14 residues. Germline V lookup: CDR1 SGHRS, CDR2 YFSETQ. V was pared by 2 bases and J by 2 bases, with 10 bases between. The DNA of the CDR3 is TGCGCCAGCAGCTTTTATGGGTCGCAAGAGACCCAGTACTTC. Encoded protein: CASSFYGSQETQYF. The entire variable domain, with the rest obtained from reference TRBV5-1 and TRBJ2-5, is as follows: KAGVTQTPRYLIKTRGQQVTLSCSPISGHRSVSWYQQTPGQGLQFLFEYFSETQRNKGNFPGRFSGRQFSNSRSEMNVSTLELGDSALYLCASSFYGSQETQYFGPGTRLLVL.

The chain carries TRBV18 and TRBJ1-4; the match to TRBD1 covers 7 bases. V trimming: 8 bases; J trimming: 0 bases; junction bases outside the gene matches: 12. CDR3 size: 17 residues. The V gene's germline CDR1 is KGHSH and CDR2 LQKENI. The DNA of the CDR3 is TGTGCCAGCGGATTAACTGGACAGGTCGCAACTAATGAAAAACTGTTTTTT. Translating it yields CASGLTGQVATNEKLFF.

This rearrangement joins TRBV5-1 to TRBJ2-5; the D gene is possibly TRBD2 (6 bases). The CDR3 has 15 residues. The V and J ends lost 1 base and 4 bases respectively, with 14 bases between them. The V gene's germline CDR1 is SGHRS and CDR2 YFSETQ. The CDR3 DNA reads TGCGCCAGCAGCTTGAGCGCGACTAGGGGAGAGACCCAGTACTTC. Translation: CASSLSATRGETQYF.

In its sample, this clone was seen a few times. CDR3 DNA: TGTGCCAGCAGACAGCCAAACTATGGCTACACCTTC. Translated, it gives CASRQPNYGYTF. The rearrangement uses TRBV28 and TRBJ1-2; no reliable D call. The CDR3 is 12 residues long. Deletions cut 6 bases from V and 2 bases from J, with 7 bases between. CDR1 and CDR2 (germline): MDHEN, SYDVKM.

The rearrangement links TRBV2 to TRBJ2-3; 7 positions match TRBD1. V lost 2 bases, J lost 2 bases, and 10 bases stayed unmatched. Germline V gives CDR1 SNHLY, CDR2 FYNNEI. This CDR3 contains 17 residues. The CDR3 spells CASSEKSRGLATDTQYF. CDR3 DNA: TGTGCCAGCAGTGAAAAGTCGAGGGGGCTGGCCACAGATACGCAGTATTTT.

V gene TRBV28 combines with J gene TRBJ2-3; 9 positions agree with TRBD2. Per germline, CDR1 MDHEN and CDR2 SYDVKM. The V gene end was trimmed by 6 bases and the J gene end by 12 bases; junction bases not matched to a gene: 7. The CDR3 sequence is 12 residues long. CDR3 coding DNA: TGTGCCAGCAGCTTAAGCGGGAGGTCCCAGTATTTT. This translates into CASSLSGRSQYF.

The V call is TRBV7-2, the J call TRBJ1-1; D remains unclear. Germline loops: CDR1 SGHTA, CDR2 FQGNSA. This CDR3 has 15 residues. The V gene lost 1 base and the J gene lost 7 bases, with 16 bases spanning the gap. CDR3: CASSLGGDTTSEAFF. The CDR3 nucleotides are TGTGCCAGCAGCTTAGGAGGAGACACGACGAGTGAAGCTTTCTTT.